The entry below gives a single TCR beta chain sequence along with its context. Antigen specificity is unknown. Different DNA sequences within this sample yield the same CDR3. The PCR employed 60 Vbeta primers together with 13 Jbeta primers. Some clones are missing from TCRdb's copy, which holds only in-frame ones; the method was immunoSEQ multiplex PCR. The data contain 84,000 or so clones, 65% to 80% of them singletons. The germline CDR1 and CDR2 sequences are LNHDA and SQIVND (reference sequence). The CDR3 extends over 12 amino acids. Trimming cost V 6 bases and J 1 base, with 6 bases left between them. These data originate in a study of cytomegalovirus exposure and HLA in healthy donors. Study-wide points: Most likely, a cluster of highly shared sequence variants arose as a sequencing artifact. Across all donors, roughly uniform sequencing depth was an assumption of the presence/absence analyses.

This clonotype was obtained from a man aged 25-45 years in good health and CMV-seronegative. The J gene is TRBJ1-1, the V gene TRBV19; TRBD1 is a possible D gene (6 bases). The sample comprised PBMCs. The CDR3 DNA follows: TGTGCCAGTAGGACAGGGAACACTGAAGCTTTCTTT. Translating gives CASRTGNTEAFF.